This record covers a single T cell receptor beta chain. This clonotype has ten or more counts. Its cognate antigen has yet to be identified. Per-base qualities were not stored, and no clone one base away is much larger. This entry belongs to a study of Graves' ophthalmopathy and Graves' hyperthyroidism (dated by TCRdb to the late 2010s). For context, the study as a whole: Peripheral blood samples were taken at the time of initial diagnosis, before any treatment was given. To tell Graves' ophthalmopathy apart from Graves' hyperthyroidism, and to predict which patients would progress to ophthalmopathy, the study relied on TCR beta repertoire signatures. In total, some 140 blood samples were TCR-sequenced: 40 to 45 ophthalmopathy, some 72 hyperthyroidism and roughly 17 hyperthyroidism-to-ophthalmopathy patients. To explore V-J signatures that distinguish ophthalmopathy from hyperthyroidism, a discovery set of around 100 patients was enrolled, made up of 40 to 45 with ophthalmopathy and under 65 with stable hyperthyroidism. For independent validation, a separate cohort was made up of 18 hyperthyroidism patients plus 17 patients who later progressed from hyperthyroidism to ophthalmopathy. In about six hyperthyroidism patients, the T-cell repertoires found in thyroid tissue were compared with those found in blood. Following sampling, methimazole starting at 30 mg daily was administered to hyperthyroidism patients, and high-dose intravenous methylprednisolone was administered to ophthalmopathy patients. The full study reports these points: Most expanded thyroid clonotypes with frequency above 0.001 were also detected in blood, suggesting blood repertoires may reflect the thyroid immune response. Sample size was not statistically predetermined, and group allocation was not concealed from the investigators. The 13-signature model separated ophthalmopathy from stable hyperthyroidism with 87.88% sensitivity and almost 84% specificity in cross-validation, and 80%/75% in the test set. In validation, the model predicted ophthalmopathy progression with nearly 71% sensitivity and approximately 75% specificity; some 13 predicted patients were CT-confirmed with GO in a median of approximately 6.5 months.

For repertoire sequencing, TCR beta CDR3 regions were amplified from RNA transcripts. The first round of RT-PCR was done with HTBI primers and the Qiagen OneStep RT-PCR kit, and was followed by a second round of multiplex PCR, then size selection and purification. Libraries were sequenced on an Illumina HiSeq2000 using paired-end 100 bp reads. Concerning the study's data processing: SOAPnuke was used to process the reads, throwing out any read that had adapters, had uncalled bases, had a mean Phred below 15, or lacked an exact constant-primer or identifier match. COPE v1.2.5 was used to merge high-quality paired reads. Clonotypes were defined as unique nucleotide sequences and were aligned to IMGT TRB V, D and J references using MiTCR v1.1. Analysis was restricted to V-J combinations with a frequency above 0.0001, which covered just over 98% of repertoires. A TCR clonal expansion and chaos score per V-J combination was defined as the ratio of F50 clonal expansion to chaos observed in the TCRdist matrix. Welch's t-statistics and random forest were used to reduce features to about 14 V-J combinations, which were fed into a naive Bayes classifier. The Morisita-Horn index was used to measure how similar the thyroid and blood repertoires were. TCRdb handled the public reads itself, with Q25 trimming in fastp and clone calling in MiXCR, and kept productive beta chains. Rows with a matching CDR3 protein are joined into one entry that keeps the most common DNA and genes. TCRdb, rather than the study authors, made the V and J calls. The table for this sample lists a few hundred thousand distinct CDR3 sequences; about 17% of them were counted only once. The top ten hold 2.4% of the sample.

Including cysteine and phenylalanine, the CDR3 has 16 amino acids. Only the CDR3 portion is preserved as DNA: 48 bases, with reading frame beginning at the first base. The germline V gene provides CDR1 KGHDR and CDR2 SFDVKD. V loses 4 bases of germline sequence and J loses 2 bases, and the interval between the two ends is 13 bases. A patient counted as having stable hyperthyroidism if there was no progression to ophthalmopathy within 18 months of follow-up. Hyperthyroidism patients were newly diagnosed, were aged 18 to 65 years, and had a disease duration under 2 months. Anyone with other autoimmune diseases, uncontrolled infections, pregnancy or lactation was excluded from the study. Diagnosis was based on clinical symptoms, serum thyroxine, TRAb, thyroid ultrasound and orbital computed tomography. PBMCs were isolated from approximately 10 ml of fresh peripheral blood by Ficoll-Paque density gradient centrifugation. Total RNA was extracted using Trizol reagent, and RNA quality was checked on an Agilent 2100 Bioanalyzer.

The origin of this receptor is an adult woman with stable Graves' hyperthyroidism. Sequenced: peripheral blood. The rearrangement joined TRBV24-1 to TRBJ2-2; TRBD2 might be the D gene, on 6 matching bases. The DNA is TGTGCCACCAGTGACAGGACTATCCAAAACACCGGGGAGCTGTTTTTT. This is translated as CATSDRTIQNTGELFF.